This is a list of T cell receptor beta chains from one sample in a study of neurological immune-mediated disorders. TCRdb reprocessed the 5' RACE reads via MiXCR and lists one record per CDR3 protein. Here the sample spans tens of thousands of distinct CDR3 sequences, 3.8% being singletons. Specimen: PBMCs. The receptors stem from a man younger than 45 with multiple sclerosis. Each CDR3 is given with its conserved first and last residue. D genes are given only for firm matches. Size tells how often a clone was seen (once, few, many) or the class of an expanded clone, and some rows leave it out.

cdr3_aa: CASSLLQGLAGASYEQYF
cdr3_nt: TGCGCCAGCAGCCTACTTCAGGGGCTAGCGGGGGCCTCCTACGAGCAGTACTTC
cdr3_length: 18
j_call: TRBJ2-7
clone_size: many
d_call: TRBD2
v_call: TRBV5-1

cdr3_aa: CASSLEPGRYTEAFF
cdr3_nt: TGTGCTAGCAGCTTAGAACCAGGGAGGTACACTGAAGCTTTCTTT
cdr3_length: 15
j_call: TRBJ1-1
clone_size: NA
d_call: NA
v_call: TRBV7-7

cdr3_aa: CSASTSGEQYF
cdr3_nt: TGCAGTGCGTCGACTAGCGGCGAGCAGTACTTC
cdr3_length: 11
j_call: TRBJ2-7
clone_size: medium-sized
d_call: TRBD2
v_call: TRBV20-1

cdr3_aa: CSARRQAPTNEKLFF
cdr3_nt: TGCAGTGCTAGGCGGCAGGCCCCAACTAATGAAAAACTGTTTTTT
cdr3_length: 15
j_call: TRBJ1-4
clone_size: few
d_call: NA
v_call: TRBV20-1

cdr3_aa: CASSWTGGGSGNTEAFF
cdr3_nt: TGCGCCAGCAGCTGGACAGGGGGCGGGTCGGGGAACACTGAAGCTTTCTTT
cdr3_length: 17
j_call: TRBJ1-1
clone_size: many
d_call: TRBD1
v_call: TRBV5-1

cdr3_aa: CSVERGKLFF
cdr3_nt: TGCAGCGTTGAACGTGGAAAACTGTTTTTT
cdr3_length: 10
j_call: TRBJ1-4
clone_size: many
d_call: NA
v_call: TRBV29-1

cdr3_aa: CASSLSSANTEAFF
cdr3_nt: TGTGCCAGCAGTTTGTCTTCGGCGAACACTGAAGCTTTCTTT
cdr3_length: 14
j_call: TRBJ1-1
clone_size: many
d_call: NA
v_call: TRBV12-3/TRBV12-4

cdr3_aa: CASSLSGAYEQYF
cdr3_nt: TGTGCCAGCAGCTTGTCCGGAGCCTACGAGCAGTACTTC
cdr3_length: 13
j_call: TRBJ2-7
clone_size: many
d_call: NA
v_call: TRBV5-6

cdr3_aa: CASSLPGPRTGGSSYEQYF
cdr3_nt: TGTGCCAGCAGTTTACCCGGACCACGCACAGGGGGTTCTTCCTACGAGCAGTACTTC
cdr3_length: 19
j_call: TRBJ2-7
clone_size: many
d_call: TRBD1
v_call: TRBV28

cdr3_aa: CASSTGQDLPISSYNSPLHF
cdr3_nt: TGCGCCAGCAGCACCGGACAAGACTTACCGATTAGCTCCTATAATTCACCCCTCCACTTT
cdr3_length: 20
j_call: TRBJ1-6
clone_size: many
d_call: NA
v_call: TRBV5-1

cdr3_aa: CSVRGQGWHTF
cdr3_nt: TGCAGCGTACGAGGACAGGGATGGCACACCTTC
cdr3_length: 11
j_call: TRBJ1-2
clone_size: NA
d_call: TRBD1
v_call: TRBV29-1

cdr3_aa: CSARGANSPLHF
cdr3_nt: TGCAGTGCCCGCGGGGCAAATTCACCCCTCCACTTT
cdr3_length: 12
j_call: TRBJ1-6
clone_size: many
d_call: NA
v_call: TRBV20-1

cdr3_aa: CASSLRIQGSTDTQYF
cdr3_nt: TGTGCCAGCAGTCTCCGCATTCAGGGTAGCACAGATACGCAGTATTTT
cdr3_length: 16
j_call: TRBJ2-3
clone_size: many
d_call: NA
v_call: TRBV12-3/TRBV12-4

cdr3_aa: CSARGQKTYEQYF
cdr3_nt: TGCAGTGCTAGGGGACAGAAAACCTACGAGCAGTACTTC
cdr3_length: 13
j_call: TRBJ2-7
clone_size: many
d_call: TRBD1
v_call: TRBV20-1

cdr3_aa: CASSDWRGQSNTGELFF
cdr3_nt: TGTGCCAGCAGTGACTGGCGGGGGCAGTCGAACACCGGGGAGCTGTTTTTT
cdr3_length: 17
j_call: TRBJ2-2
clone_size: many
d_call: NA
v_call: TRBV2

cdr3_aa: CASSLSLNTEAFF
cdr3_nt: TGTGCCAGCAGCTTAAGCCTGAACACTGAAGCTTTCTTT
cdr3_length: 13
j_call: TRBJ1-1
clone_size: many
d_call: NA
v_call: TRBV7-2

cdr3_aa: CSAYGGVNTEAFF
cdr3_nt: TGCAGTGCTTACGGGGGTGTGAACACTGAAGCTTTCTTT
cdr3_length: 13
j_call: TRBJ1-1
clone_size: many
d_call: NA
v_call: TRBV20-1

cdr3_aa: CASSRGQGTNEQYF
cdr3_nt: TGTGCCAGCAGCCGGGGACAGGGGACTAACGAGCAGTACTTC
cdr3_length: 14
j_call: TRBJ2-7
clone_size: many
d_call: TRBD1
v_call: TRBV6-5

cdr3_aa: CASSYGQGSQPQHF
cdr3_nt: TGTGCCAGCAGTTACGGTCAGGGCAGTCAGCCCCAGCATTTT
cdr3_length: 14
j_call: TRBJ1-5
clone_size: many
d_call: NA
v_call: TRBV6-6

cdr3_aa: CASSTNTGELFF
cdr3_nt: TGTGCCAGCAGTACGAACACCGGGGAGCTGTTTTTT
cdr3_length: 12
j_call: TRBJ2-2
clone_size: many
d_call: NA
v_call: TRBV6-2/TRBV6-3

cdr3_aa: CASSPTGQGDQPQHF
cdr3_nt: TGCGCCAGCAGCCCCACCGGTCAGGGAGATCAGCCCCAGCATTTT
cdr3_length: 15
j_call: TRBJ1-5
clone_size: many
d_call: NA
v_call: TRBV5-1

cdr3_aa: CASSRSGLLEAFF
cdr3_nt: TGTGCCAGCAGCCGCTCGGGACTCCTGGAAGCTTTCTTT
cdr3_length: 13
j_call: TRBJ1-1
clone_size: many
d_call: NA
v_call: TRBV12-3/TRBV12-4